The 17 T cell receptor beta chains given below trace back to one sample, sequenced in a study of blood T cell repertoires in COVID-19 (dated by TCRdb to about 2020). The library was built by means of the immunoSEQ multiplex PCR assay. Entries here come from immuneACCESS through TCRdb and include only in-frame sequences with V and J called. Some clones fail to appear in such tables; in the studies checked, an unresolved V gene covers under half of the shortfall, and the cause of the remainder is unknown. The sample records 350,000 to 450,000 clones, 80% to 90% of which are singletons. Around 1.3% of the sample rests with the top ten. Input material: peripheral blood. The receptors come from a man aged 35 to 55 with acute or convalescent COVID-19.

The chain combines TRBV6-5 with TRBJ1-6, with TRBD1 matching 9 bases. The V segment lost 10 bases and the J segment 0 bases; nucleotides outside the gene matches: 4. The germline gives CDR1 MNHEY, CDR2 SVGAGI. The CDR3 is made up of 15 amino acids. The CDR3, as DNA: TGTGCCACCGGGACAGGGAGCTCCTATAATTCACCCCTCCACTTT. It encodes CATGTGSSYNSPLHF.

The CDR3: CASTGGPRYTEAFF. The CDR3 DNA follows: TGTGCCAGCACAGGGGGCCCAAGGTACACTGAAGCTTTCTTT. V is TRBV6-5 and J is TRBJ1-1; 8 bases fit TRBD1. Trimming took 7 bases from V and 3 from J; bases not matched to a gene: 7. The length of the CDR3 is 14 residues. Looked up from germline, CDR1 is MNHEY and CDR2 is SVGAGI.

The CDR3 DNA follows: TGTGCCAGCAGGAGTCCCGGACAGGGGGTTCACGAGCAGTACTTC. Translated, it gives CASRSPGQGVHEQYF. The rearrangement joins TRBV6-4 to TRBJ2-7; 10 positions agree with TRBD1. CDR1 is MRHNA, CDR2 SNTAGT, per germline. The CDR3 length is 15 residues. After removal of 6 bases from V and 5 bases from J, the junction contained 10 bases not matched to a gene.

This clone is medium-sized within its sample. DNA for the CDR3: TGTGCCAGCAGTGACGGACTAGCCACAGATACGCAGTATTTT. Its translation: CASSDGLATDTQYF. The J gene is TRBJ2-3, the V gene TRBV6-4; 8 bases fit TRBD2. CDR1 and CDR2 from the germline V gene are MRHNA and SNTAGT. The CDR3 is made up of 14 amino acids. V lost 2 bases, J lost 2 bases, and 0 bases stayed unmatched.

The gene calls are TRBV5-4 and TRBJ2-1; D gene ambiguous. The germline CDR1 and CDR2 sequences are SGHNT and YYREEE (reference sequence). Trimming cost V 1 base and J 3 bases, with 2 bases left between them. This CDR3 contains 12 residues. CDR3 coding DNA: TGTGCCAGCAGCTTGCTCTACAATGAGCAGTTCTTC. It codes for CASSLLYNEQFF.

The V call is TRBV28, the J call TRBJ1-1; D not resolved. The germline gives CDR1 MDHEN, CDR2 SYDVKM. CDR3 length: 11 amino acids. V was trimmed by 2 bases and J by 11 bases, leaving 9 bases between them. In nucleotides, the CDR3 is TGTGCCAGCAGTTTAGCCGGGAGGGCTTTCTTT. This codes for CASSLAGRAFF.

The chain employs TRBV12-3 or TRBV12-4 and TRBJ1-2, with a tentative D call TRBD1 (5 bases). The CDR3 sequence is 13 residues long. Trimming pared 3 bases from V and 4 bases from J, leaving 9 bases between. The CDR3 sequence: CASSLGLFYGYTF. CDR3 bases: TGTGCCAGCAGTTTGGGACTGTTCTATGGCTACACCTTC.

The V call is TRBV28, the J call TRBJ1-2; TRBD1 matches 7 bases. Germline lookup yields CDR1 MDHEN and CDR2 SYDVKM. V was clipped by 5 bases and J by 2 bases; unmatched bases: 8. The CDR3 extends over 15 amino acids. The DNA for the CDR3 is TGTGCCAGCAGTCTATCGCGGACAGGAAACTATGGCTACACCTTC. Amino acid sequence: CASSLSRTGNYGYTF.

The gene calls are TRBV2 and TRBJ2-2; 8 positions match TRBD2. The CDR3 length is 13 residues. Germline V gene data show CDR1 as SNHLY and CDR2 as FYNNEI. After removal of 8 bases from V and 4 bases from J, the junction contained 3 bases not matched to a gene. The CDR3 coding sequence is TGTGCCAGCCTCGGGAGGGGCACCGGGGAGCTGTTTTTT. Translation gives CASLGRGTGELFF.

The chain has TRBV7-8 and TRBJ2-7, with 12 bases identical to TRBD2. Germline CDR1 reads SGHVS; CDR2 reads FQNEAQ. This CDR3 spans 14 amino acids. The V segment lost 4 bases and the J segment 6 bases; nucleotides outside the gene matches: 4. The CDR3 DNA sequence: TGTGCCAGCAGCTCCGGACTAGCGGGAATCGAGCAGTACTTC. Translating gives CASSSGLAGIEQYF.

This chain uses TRBV7-8 with TRBJ1-4; TRBD1 aligns across 9 bases. The trim removed 5 bases at V and 7 bases at J, leaving 5 bases unmatched. The CDR3 has 14 amino acids. Germline V lookup: CDR1 SGHVS, CDR2 FQNEAQ. The CDR3 DNA sequence: TGTGCCAGCAGCAAGGACAGGGGTTTTGAAAAACTGTTTTTT. Protein: CASSKDRGFEKLFF.

V is TRBV9 and J is TRBJ2-2; D remains ambiguous. V was shortened by 0 bases and J by 5 bases, with 11 bases between the two germline ends. Germline assignment: CDR1 SGDLS and CDR2 YYNGEE. There are 15 residues in the CDR3. The CDR3 DNA is TGTGCCAGCAGCGTAGCGGTACCGTCAACCGGGGAGCTGTTTTTT. Translating it yields CASSVAVPSTGELFF.

The chain is built from TRBV28 and TRBJ2-7; perhaps TRBD2 as D (6 bases). The V gene lost 8 bases and the J gene lost 3 bases, with 17 bases spanning the gap. The CDR3 covers 14 residues. Germline V gives CDR1 MDHEN, CDR2 SYDVKM. CDR3 amino acids: CASERVGGLYEQYF. CDR3 DNA: TGTGCCAGCGAACGGGTGGGGGGACTCTACGAGCAGTACTTC.

The rearrangement joins TRBV7-8 to TRBJ1-3; no clear D. V was trimmed by 5 bases and J by 4 bases, leaving 18 bases between them. From germline, CDR1 is SGHVS and CDR2 FQNEAQ. The CDR3 is 16 amino acids. The CDR3 reads CASSRRLSSRGNTIYF. CDR3 in DNA: TGTGCCAGCAGCCGAAGACTCTCGTCAAGGGGAAACACCATATATTTT.

This clone was detected only once. V is TRBV19 and J is TRBJ1-5; possible D gene TRBD1, 6 bases. CDR1 and CDR2 (germline): LNHDA, SQIVND (reference sequence). The CDR3 sequence is 12 residues long. Trimming removed 5 bases from V and 10 bases from J, with 12 bases in between. The CDR3 bases are TGTGCCAGTAGTCCTACAGGGACCCCCCAGCATTTT. This translates into CASSPTGTPQHF.

V usage is TRBV29-1 and J usage is TRBJ2-3; D unclear. The germline gives CDR1 SQVTM, CDR2 ANQGSEA. V lost 3 bases and J lost 2, with 9 bases in between. The CDR3 covers 13 residues. This CDR3 reads CSVDVRITDTQYF. For the CDR3, the DNA is TGCAGCGTTGATGTCAGGATCACAGATACGCAGTATTTT.

The genes are TRBV5-4 and TRBJ2-5; D call uncertain. Germline CDR1 reads SGHNT; CDR2 reads YYREEE (reference sequence). CDR3 size: 11 residues. V was trimmed by 1 base and J by 5 bases, leaving 3 bases between them. The CDR3 region has the DNA TGTGCCAGCAGCTTGCGGGAGACCCAGTACTTC. Amino acid sequence: CASSLRETQYF.